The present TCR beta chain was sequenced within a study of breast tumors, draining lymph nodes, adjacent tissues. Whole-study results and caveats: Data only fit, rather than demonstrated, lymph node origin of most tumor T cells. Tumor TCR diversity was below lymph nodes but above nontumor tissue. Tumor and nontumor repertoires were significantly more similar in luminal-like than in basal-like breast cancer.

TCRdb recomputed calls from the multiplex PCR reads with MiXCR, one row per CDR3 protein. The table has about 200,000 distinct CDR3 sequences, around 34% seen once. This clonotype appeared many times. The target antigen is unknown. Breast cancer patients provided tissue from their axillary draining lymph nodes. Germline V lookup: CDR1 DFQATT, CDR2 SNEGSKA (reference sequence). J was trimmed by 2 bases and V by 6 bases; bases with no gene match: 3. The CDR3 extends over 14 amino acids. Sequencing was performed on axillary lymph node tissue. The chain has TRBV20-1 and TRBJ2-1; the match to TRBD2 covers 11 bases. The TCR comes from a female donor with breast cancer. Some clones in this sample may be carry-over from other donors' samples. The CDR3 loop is CSAELAGAYNEQFF. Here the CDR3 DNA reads TGCAGTGCAGAACTAGCGGGGGCCTACAATGAGCAGTTCTTC.